A selection of T cell receptor beta chains follows, all from one sample in a study of HIV-infected children after antiretroviral therapy interruption. TCRdb re-analysed the 3' RACE reads in MiXCR, keeping a single row per CDR3 protein. The sample lists about 83,000 distinct CDR3 sequences; roughly 6.7% were seen once. The starting material was CD45RA+ CD4+ T cells from PBMCs, pooled from several time points, obtained from a donor given antiretroviral therapy, either interrupted or continuous. These receptors were obtained from a pool of human donors with HIV. The CDR3 runs from the conserved cysteine through the conserved F or W. D genes are given only for firm matches. Not all rows give a size; the values are once, few, many and, for expanded clones, a class.

d_gene: .; j_gene: TRBJ2-3; v_gene: TRBV12-3/TRBV12-4; abundance: many; CDR3aa: CASSPRGTDTQYF; CDR3nt: TGTGCCAGCAGTCCCAGGGGCACAGATACGCAGTATTTT
d_gene: TRBD1; j_gene: TRBJ2-7; v_gene: TRBV29-1; abundance: .; CDR3aa: CSGATGSSYEQYF; CDR3nt: TGCAGCGGCGCGACAGGGTCTTCCTACGAGCAGTACTTC
d_gene: .; j_gene: TRBJ1-1; v_gene: TRBV30; abundance: many; CDR3aa: CAWSGSLDRRHTEAFF; CDR3nt: TGTGCCTGGAGTGGGTCCTTGGACAGACGCCACACTGAAGCTTTCTTT
d_gene: .; j_gene: TRBJ2-7; v_gene: TRBV20-1; abundance: many; CDR3aa: CSARDEAPLSYEQYF; CDR3nt: TGCAGTGCTAGAGATGAGGCTCCTCTCTCCTACGAGCAGTACTTC
d_gene: TRBD1; j_gene: TRBJ2-7; v_gene: TRBV19; abundance: many; CDR3aa: CASSTVMGQSYEQYF; CDR3nt: TGTGCCAGTAGCACCGTAATGGGACAGTCCTACGAGCAGTACTTC
d_gene: TRBD1; j_gene: TRBJ2-5; v_gene: TRBV4-1; abundance: many; CDR3aa: CASSQDRDRGQDTQYF; CDR3nt: TGTGCCAGCAGCCAAGACCGGGACAGGGGGCAAGACACCCAGTACTTT
d_gene: .; j_gene: TRBJ2-7; v_gene: TRBV3-1; abundance: many; CDR3aa: CASSQALGEQYF; CDR3nt: TGTGCCAGCAGCCAAGCGTTAGGCGAGCAGTACTTC
d_gene: .; j_gene: TRBJ2-5; v_gene: TRBV6-1; abundance: many; CDR3aa: CASSESWTAEGGAQYF; CDR3nt: TGTGCCAGCAGTGAATCTTGGACGGCCGAGGGCGGCGCCCAGTACTTC
d_gene: .; j_gene: TRBJ2-2; v_gene: TRBV19; abundance: few; CDR3aa: CASRQGDTRNGELFF; CDR3nt: TGTGCCAGTAGACAGGGTGATACACGAAACGGGGAGCTGTTTTTT
d_gene: .; j_gene: TRBJ1-2; v_gene: TRBV2; abundance: .; CDR3aa: CASRRDGNPYGYTF; CDR3nt: TGTGCCAGCAGAAGGGACGGAAACCCTTACGGCTACACCTTC
d_gene: TRBD1; j_gene: TRBJ1-3; v_gene: TRBV7-6; abundance: .; CDR3aa: CASSLRPGGDGNTIYF; CDR3nt: TGTGCCAGCAGCTTACGGCCAGGGGGAGATGGAAACACCATATATTTT
d_gene: TRBD1; j_gene: TRBJ1-1; v_gene: TRBV5-1; abundance: .; CDR3aa: CASSRRGGQDDTEAFF; CDR3nt: TGCGCCAGCAGCCGAAGAGGGGGACAGGACGACACTGAAGCTTTCTTT